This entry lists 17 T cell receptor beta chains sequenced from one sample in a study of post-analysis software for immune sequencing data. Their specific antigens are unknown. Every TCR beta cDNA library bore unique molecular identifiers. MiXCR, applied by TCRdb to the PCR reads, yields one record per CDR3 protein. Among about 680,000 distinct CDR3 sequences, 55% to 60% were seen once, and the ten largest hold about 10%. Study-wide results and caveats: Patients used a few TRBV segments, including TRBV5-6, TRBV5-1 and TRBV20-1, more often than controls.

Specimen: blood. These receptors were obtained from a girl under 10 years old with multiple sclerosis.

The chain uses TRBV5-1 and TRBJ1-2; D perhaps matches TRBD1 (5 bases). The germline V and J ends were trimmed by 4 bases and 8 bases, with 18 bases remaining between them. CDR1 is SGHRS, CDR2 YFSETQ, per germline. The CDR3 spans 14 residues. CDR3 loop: CASSPGRGMGGYTF. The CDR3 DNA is TGCGCCAGCAGCCCGGGACGTGGAATGGGAGGCTACACCTTC.

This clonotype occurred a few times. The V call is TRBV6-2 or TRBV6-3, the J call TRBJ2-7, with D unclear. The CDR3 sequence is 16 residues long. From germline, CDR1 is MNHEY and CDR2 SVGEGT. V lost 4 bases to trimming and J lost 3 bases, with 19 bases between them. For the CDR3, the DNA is TGTGCCAGCAGTTCACACAGCTCCCCTTCCGACTACGAGCAGTACTTC. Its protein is CASSSHSSPSDYEQYF.

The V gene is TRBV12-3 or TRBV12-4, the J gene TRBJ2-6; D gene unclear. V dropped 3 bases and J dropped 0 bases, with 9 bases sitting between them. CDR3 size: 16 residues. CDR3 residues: CASSLRHSSGANVLTF. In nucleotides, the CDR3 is TGTGCCAGCAGTTTGCGGCACAGCTCTGGGGCCAACGTCCTGACTTTC.

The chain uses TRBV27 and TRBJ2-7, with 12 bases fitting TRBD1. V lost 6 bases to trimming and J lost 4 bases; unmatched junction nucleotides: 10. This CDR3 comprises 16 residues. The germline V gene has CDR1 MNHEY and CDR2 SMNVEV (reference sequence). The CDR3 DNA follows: TGTGCCAGCAGGCGCCCGGGACAGGGGGCTGGATACGAGCAGTACTTC. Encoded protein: CASRRPGQGAGYEQYF.

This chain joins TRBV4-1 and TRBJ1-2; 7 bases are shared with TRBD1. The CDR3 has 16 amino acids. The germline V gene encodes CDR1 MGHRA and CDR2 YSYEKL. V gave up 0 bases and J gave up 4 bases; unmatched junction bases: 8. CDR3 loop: CASSQEEGAVVYGYTF. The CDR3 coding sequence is TGCGCCAGCAGCCAAGAGGAGGGGGCCGTGGTCTATGGCTACACCTTC.

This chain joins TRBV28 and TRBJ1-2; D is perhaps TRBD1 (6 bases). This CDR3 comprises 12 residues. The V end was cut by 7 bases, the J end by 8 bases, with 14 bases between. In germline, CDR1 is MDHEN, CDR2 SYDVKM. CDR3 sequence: CASNKQGDGYTF. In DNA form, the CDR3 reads TGTGCCAGCAATAAACAGGGTGACGGCTACACCTTC.

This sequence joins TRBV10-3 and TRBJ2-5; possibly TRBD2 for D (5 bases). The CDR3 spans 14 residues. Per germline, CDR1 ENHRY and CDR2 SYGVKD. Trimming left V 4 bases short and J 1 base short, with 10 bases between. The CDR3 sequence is CAISVGGFQETQYF. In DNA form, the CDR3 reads TGTGCCATCAGTGTCGGCGGGTTCCAAGAGACCCAGTACTTC.

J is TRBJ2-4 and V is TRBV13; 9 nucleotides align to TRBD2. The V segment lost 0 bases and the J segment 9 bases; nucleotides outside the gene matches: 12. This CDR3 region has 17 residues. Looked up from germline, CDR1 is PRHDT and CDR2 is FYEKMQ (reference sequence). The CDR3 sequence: CASSLGGPSGTAGIQYF. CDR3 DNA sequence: TGTGCCAGCAGCTTAGGGGGGCCTAGCGGGACTGCGGGCATTCAGTACTTC.

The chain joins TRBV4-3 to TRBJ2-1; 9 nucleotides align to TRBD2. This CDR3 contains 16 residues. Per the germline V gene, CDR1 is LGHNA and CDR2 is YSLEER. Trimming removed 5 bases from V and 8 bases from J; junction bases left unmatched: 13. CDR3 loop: CASSDLAGARVDEQFF. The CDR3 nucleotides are TGCGCCAGCAGCGACTTAGCGGGGGCCCGGGTGGATGAGCAGTTCTTC.

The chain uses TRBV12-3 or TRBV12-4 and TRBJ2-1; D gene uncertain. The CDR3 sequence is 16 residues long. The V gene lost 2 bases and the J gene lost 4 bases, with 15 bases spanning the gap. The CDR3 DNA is TGTGCCAGCAGTTTACGTGTGAGGTCCATGTACAATGAGCAGTTCTTC. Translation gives CASSLRVRSMYNEQFF.

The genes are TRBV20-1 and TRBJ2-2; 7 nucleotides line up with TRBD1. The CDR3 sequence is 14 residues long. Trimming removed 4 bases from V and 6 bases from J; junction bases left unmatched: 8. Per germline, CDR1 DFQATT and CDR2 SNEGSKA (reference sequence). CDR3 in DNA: TGCAGTGCTACTACAGGGGATGGTTCCGGGGAGCTGTTTTTT. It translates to CSATTGDGSGELFF.

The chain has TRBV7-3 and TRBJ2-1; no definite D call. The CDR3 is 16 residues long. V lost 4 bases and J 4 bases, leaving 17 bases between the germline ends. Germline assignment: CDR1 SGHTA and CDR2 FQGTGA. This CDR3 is CASSSTSLLAYNEQFF. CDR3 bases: TGTGCCAGCAGCTCCACATCACTCTTAGCATACAATGAGCAGTTCTTC.

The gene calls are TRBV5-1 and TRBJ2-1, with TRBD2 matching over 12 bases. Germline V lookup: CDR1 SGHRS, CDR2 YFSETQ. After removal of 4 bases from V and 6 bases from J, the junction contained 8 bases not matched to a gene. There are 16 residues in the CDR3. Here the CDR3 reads CASSQLAGGGGNEQFF. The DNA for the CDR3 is TGCGCCAGCAGCCAACTAGCGGGAGGAGGTGGCAATGAGCAGTTCTTC. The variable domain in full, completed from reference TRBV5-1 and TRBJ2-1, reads KAGVTQTPRYLIKTRGQQVTLSCSPISGHRSVSWYQQTPGQGLQFLFEYFSETQRNKGNFPGRFSGRQFSNSRSEMNVSTLELGDSALYLCASSQLAGGGGNEQFFGPGTRLTVL.

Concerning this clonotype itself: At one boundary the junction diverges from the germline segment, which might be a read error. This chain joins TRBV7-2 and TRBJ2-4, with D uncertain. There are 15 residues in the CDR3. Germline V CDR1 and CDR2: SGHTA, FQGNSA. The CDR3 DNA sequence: TGTGCCGGCAGCCCCGAGGTGGTAGCCAAAAACATTCAGTACTTC. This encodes CAGSPEVVAKNIQYF. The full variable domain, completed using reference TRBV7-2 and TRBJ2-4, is GAGVSQSPSNKVTEKGKDVELRCDPISGHTALYWYRQSLGQGLEFLIYFQGNSAPDKSGLPSDRFSAERTGGSVSTLTIQRTQQEDSAVYLCAGSPEVVAKNIQYFGAGTRLSVL.

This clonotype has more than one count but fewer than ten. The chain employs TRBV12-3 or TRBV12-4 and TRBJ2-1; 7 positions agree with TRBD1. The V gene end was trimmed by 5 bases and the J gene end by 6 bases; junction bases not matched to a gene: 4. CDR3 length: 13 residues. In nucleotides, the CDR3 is TGTGCCAGCAGTCTCGGACAGGCCAATGAGCAGTTCTTC. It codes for CASSLGQANEQFF.

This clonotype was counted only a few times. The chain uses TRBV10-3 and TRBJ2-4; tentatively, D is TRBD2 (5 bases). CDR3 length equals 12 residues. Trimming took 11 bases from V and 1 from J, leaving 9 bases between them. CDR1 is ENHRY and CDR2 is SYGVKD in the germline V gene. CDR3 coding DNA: TGTGCCTACGGGGAGGCCAAAAACATTCAGTACTTC. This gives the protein CAYGEAKNIQYF.

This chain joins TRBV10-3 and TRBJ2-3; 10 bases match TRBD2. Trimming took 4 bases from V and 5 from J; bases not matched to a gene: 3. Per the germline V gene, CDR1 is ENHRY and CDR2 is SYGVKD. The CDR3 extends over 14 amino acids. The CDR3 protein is CAISVGLAEDTQYF. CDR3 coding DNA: TGTGCCATCAGTGTAGGACTAGCGGAAGATACGCAGTATTTT.